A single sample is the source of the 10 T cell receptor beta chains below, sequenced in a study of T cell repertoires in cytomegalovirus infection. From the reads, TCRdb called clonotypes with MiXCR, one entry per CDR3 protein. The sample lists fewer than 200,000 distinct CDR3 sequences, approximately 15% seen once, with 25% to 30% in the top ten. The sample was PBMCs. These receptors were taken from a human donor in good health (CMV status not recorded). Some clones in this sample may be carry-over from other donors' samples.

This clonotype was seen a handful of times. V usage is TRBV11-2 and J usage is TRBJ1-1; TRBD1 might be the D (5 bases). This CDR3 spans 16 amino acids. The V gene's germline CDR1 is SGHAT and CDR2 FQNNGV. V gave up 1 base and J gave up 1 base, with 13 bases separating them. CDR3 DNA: TGTGCCAGCAGCTTAGGGGGGGGAGGAGAGAACACTGAAGCTTTCTTT. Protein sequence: CASSLGGGGENTEAFF.

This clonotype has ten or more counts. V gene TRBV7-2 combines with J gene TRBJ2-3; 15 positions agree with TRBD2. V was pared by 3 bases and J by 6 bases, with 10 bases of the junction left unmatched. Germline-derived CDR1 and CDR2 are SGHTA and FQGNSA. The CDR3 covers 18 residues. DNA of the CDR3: TGTGCCAGCAGCTTCGGACTAGCGGGAGGGCTGCGAGGGGATACGCAGTATTTT. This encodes CASSFGLAGGLRGDTQYF.

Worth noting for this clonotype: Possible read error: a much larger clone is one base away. CDR3 region: CATSDPYGLAVGDTQYF. DNA of the CDR3: TGTGCCACCAGTGATCCCTACGGACTAGCGGTAGGGGATACGCAGTATTTT. The chain couples TRBV24-1 to TRBJ2-3; the match to TRBD2 covers 10 bases. The V gene's germline CDR1 is KGHDR and CDR2 SFDVKD. Trimming cost V 3 bases and J 6 bases; bases outside gene matches: 11. The CDR3 sequence is 17 residues long.

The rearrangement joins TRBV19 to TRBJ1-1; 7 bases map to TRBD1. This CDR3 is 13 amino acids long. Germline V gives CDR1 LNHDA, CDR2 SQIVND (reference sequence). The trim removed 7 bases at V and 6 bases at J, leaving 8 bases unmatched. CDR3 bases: TGTGCCAGTAAACGGACAGGAGATTCTGAAGCTTTCTTT. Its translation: CASKRTGDSEAFF.

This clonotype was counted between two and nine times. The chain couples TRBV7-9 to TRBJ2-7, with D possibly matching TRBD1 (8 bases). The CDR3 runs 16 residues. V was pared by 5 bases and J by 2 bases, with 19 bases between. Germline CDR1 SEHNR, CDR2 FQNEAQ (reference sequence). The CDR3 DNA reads TGTGCCAGCAGCCCGCCGACAGGGGAGGGGACCTACGAGCAGTACTTC. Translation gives CASSPPTGEGTYEQYF.

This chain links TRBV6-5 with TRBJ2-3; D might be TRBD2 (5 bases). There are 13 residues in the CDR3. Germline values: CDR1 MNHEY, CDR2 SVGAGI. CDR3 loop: CAGGPAGTDTQYF. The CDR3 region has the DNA TGTGCTGGCGGGCCCGCCGGCACAGATACGCAGTATTTT.

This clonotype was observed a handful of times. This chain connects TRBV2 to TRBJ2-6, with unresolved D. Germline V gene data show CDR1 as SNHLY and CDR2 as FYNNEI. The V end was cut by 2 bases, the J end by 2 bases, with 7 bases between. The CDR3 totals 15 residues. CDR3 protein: CASSETRAGANVLTF. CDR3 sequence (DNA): TGTGCCAGCAGTGAAACGCGTGCTGGGGCCAACGTCCTGACTTTC.

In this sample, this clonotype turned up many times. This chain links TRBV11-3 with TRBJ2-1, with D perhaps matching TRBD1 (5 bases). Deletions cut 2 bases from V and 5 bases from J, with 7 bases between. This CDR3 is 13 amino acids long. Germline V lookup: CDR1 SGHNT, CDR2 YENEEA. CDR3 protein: CASSLKGNNEQFF. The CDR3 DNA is TGTGCCAGCAGCTTAAAGGGGAACAATGAGCAGTTCTTC. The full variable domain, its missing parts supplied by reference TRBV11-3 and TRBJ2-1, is EAGVVQSPRYKIIEKKQPVAFWCNPISGHNTLYWYLQNLGQGPELLIRYENEEAVDDSQLPKDRFSAERLKGVDSTLKIQPAELGDSAVYLCASSLKGNNEQFFGPGTRLTVL.

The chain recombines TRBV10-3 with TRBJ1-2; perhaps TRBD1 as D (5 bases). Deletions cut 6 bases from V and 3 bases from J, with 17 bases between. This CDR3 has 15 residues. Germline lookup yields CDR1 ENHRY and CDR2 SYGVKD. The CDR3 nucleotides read TGTGCCATCAGGGGGCTTAATCGGGAGGACTATGGCTACACCTTC. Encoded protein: CAIRGLNREDYGYTF.

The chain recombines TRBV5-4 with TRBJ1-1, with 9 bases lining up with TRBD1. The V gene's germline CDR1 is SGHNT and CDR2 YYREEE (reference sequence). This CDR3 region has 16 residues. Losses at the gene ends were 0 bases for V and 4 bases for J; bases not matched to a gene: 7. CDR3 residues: CASSLDLQGAGTEAFF. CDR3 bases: TGTGCCAGCAGCTTGGACCTACAGGGGGCAGGCACTGAAGCTTTCTTT.